The clone carrying this T cell receptor (beta chain) was counted between two and nine times. Its antigen remains unknown. The data originate from a study of human T cells and chemical hapten exposure. Study context: Patients, mostly women, had alopecia areata, alopecia totalis or alopecia universalis.

Broader study findings: Relative to controls, expanded TCRs formed significantly more large CDR3 similarity clusters. TCRs above 1 in 1000 frequency did not change with DPC sensitization.

As for time point: patch test 2, 6 weeks after DPC sensitization. The sample's treatment: therapeutic diphenylcyclopropenone sensitization with weekly scalp DPC. In the source study's methods: The number of TCRs in each sample had a median of approximately 96,000 and spanned about 20,000 to 700,000. TCRdb re-derived calls from the RACE reads in MiXCR, one entry per CDR3 protein. The V and J calls, along with clone size, are taken from TCRdb and not from the paper's own processing. The sample has over 130,000 distinct CDR3 sequences; roughly 10% are singletons. The CDR3 spans 12 residues. V was shortened by 6 bases and J by 0 bases, with 7 bases between the two germline ends. Germline V gene lookup returns CDR1 SQVTM and CDR2 ANQGSEA.

J is TRBJ2-3 and V is TRBV29-1; no clear D. The material was whole blood, obtained in connection with sensitization to the hapten diphenylcyclopropenone (DPC). The TCR originated in a woman in her fifties or sixties with alopecia areata. Some clones in this sample may be carry-over from other donors' samples. CDR3 region: CSVALSTDTQYF. Written as DNA, the CDR3 is TGCAGCGTCGCGCTGAGCACAGATACGCAGTATTTT.